The entry below gives a single T cell receptor (beta chain) sequence along with its context. Per the germline V gene, CDR1 is LNHDA and CDR2 is SQIVND (reference sequence). After removal of 6 bases from V and 3 bases from J, the junction contained 3 bases not matched to a gene. The CDR3 extends over 13 amino acids. Measured with immunoSEQ multiplex PCR; TCRdb has only the in-frame clones, and not every one. Here the sample spans about 59,000 clones, 91% being singletons. This sample was included in a study of T cells in localized non-small cell lung cancer. This TCR derives from a man between 40 and 69 years old with stage I lung adenocarcinoma. The starting material was peripheral blood, obtained before any cancer treatment. This chain connects TRBV19 to TRBJ1-2, with TRBD1 matching over 8 bases. The chain's CDR3 is CASRPGGDYGYTF. CDR3 sequence (DNA): TGTGCCAGTAGGCCAGGGGGCGACTATGGCTACACCTTC.